This TCR beta chain was captured in a study of blood T cell repertoires in COVID-19 (dated by TCRdb to the early 2020s). About the investigation overall: The collaborator samples originated in the United States, Italy and Spain and spanned the acute and convalescent phases of COVID-19. The prospective study material was composed of cDNA or gDNA derived from T cells, B-cell-depleted T cells, or PBMCs. Deeply sampled blood TCRbeta repertoires from subjects exposed to, actively infected with, or recovered from COVID-19 were included in the dataset. The repertoires were made available in a free public database intended to serve as a resource for research on the immune response to SARS-CoV-2. Samples were obtained from the ongoing ImmuneRACE study (first 160 participants) and from about 1,300 subjects provided by 6 global collaborators. The sample metadata nearly always contained a de-identified subject ID, COVID-19 status, age in years and sex. Where HLA class I and class II types were available, the types were taken from metadata supplied by the sample provider, not from assay-based typing. The paper as a whole reports these results and caveats: The quantity of clinical and demographic metadata differed by source and by participant and was supplied without curation.

Based on the germline V gene, the CDR1 and CDR2 sequences are KGHSH and LQKENI. Taken from cysteine to phenylalanine, the CDR3 has 13 residues. Only the CDR3 region is kept as DNA, spanning 39 bases read in frame from base 1. V lost 6 bases and J lost 1 base; the stretch between them is 9 bases long. Comment on this clone: This receptor's antigen is unknown. A much larger clone lies one base from this, so it may be a read error. The sample contains more than one DNA sequence encoding this CDR3.

TCRbeta CDR3 regions were amplified from genomic DNA by means of the immunoSEQ Assay, a bias-controlled multiplex PCR. Concerning the study's data processing: The number of nucleated cells in each sample was estimated from the amplification of reference gene primers within the assay. To quantify the absolute abundance of each unique TCRbeta CDR3 rearrangement, sequence reads were collapsed and filtered. For each sample, productive Simpson clonality was calculated as the square root of Simpson's diversity index over productive rearrangements. Here the immuneACCESS table is served through TCRdb, limited to in-frame sequences with V and J called. Missing clones are a known gap in these copies; in checked studies unresolved V genes cover under half, and the rest lacks a known reason. Clonal size and the V and J genes are those of that table, whereas D and trimming came from the DNA. The sample table records 180,000 or so clones; more than 70% of these occur just once. The top ten constitute 3.6% of the sample.

Participants in the prospective study were enrolled through a virtual design, were aged roughly 18 to 100 years, and lived in approximately 25 United States geographic areas. Cohort assignment in the prospective study relied on participant-reported clinical history from a screening survey and a study questionnaire. In the prospective study, mobile phlebotomists collected whole blood, serum and a nasopharyngeal or oropharyngeal swab from each participant. Prospective study participants could optionally give additional blood draws and questionnaires over an approximately 2-month period. Prospective study blood samples were shipped either frozen or at room temperature before DNA extraction.

Sequenced input: PBMCs or T cells enriched from blood (not recorded which). This TCR was sampled from a woman aged 45-65 years in a cohort exposed to, infected with or recovered from COVID-19 (not recorded which). Here the chain combines TRBV18 and TRBJ1-1, with TRBD1 perhaps the D gene, on 6 matching bases. The CDR3 protein: CASSGAENTEAFF. The DNA is TGTGCCAGCTCGGGGGCAGAGAACACTGAAGCTTTCTTT.